The 10 T cell receptor beta chains listed next were all sequenced from one sample in a study of blood T cell repertoires in COVID-19. Sequencing used immunoSEQ multiplex PCR; TCRdb keeps in-frame clones, though not all of them. The table includes about 270,000 clones, roughly 86% detected once. The sequencing input was peripheral blood. All receptors derive from a man aged 35-49 years with active or convalescent COVID-19.

This clone has only one observation. J is TRBJ2-5 and V is TRBV21-1; TRBD1, as called in the table, went unchecked against the DNA. TRBV21-1 counts as a pseudogene. The CDR3 loop spans 17 amino acids. The CDR3 bases are TGTGCCAGCAGCCCGGTCGGGGACAGGGTTTTTTCAGAGACCCAGTACTTC. Its translation: CASSPVGDRVFSETQYF.

V usage is TRBV4-2 and J usage is TRBJ2-1; 7 bases match TRBD2. CDR1 and CDR2 from the germline V gene are LGHNA and YNFKEQ. The V gene end was trimmed by 1 base and the J gene end by 5 bases; junction bases not matched to a gene: 5. CDR3 size: 15 residues. The CDR3 nucleotides read TGTGCCAGCAGCCAAGGAGCGGGGATCGACAATGAGCAGTTCTTC. It specifies CASSQGAGIDNEQFF.

V usage is TRBV6-5 and J usage is TRBJ2-5, with 11 bases identical to TRBD1. From germline, CDR1 is MNHEY and CDR2 SVGAGI. The CDR3 consists of 14 residues. V lost 5 bases and J lost 3; bases outside the gene matches: 2. The CDR3 DNA follows: TGTGCCAGCAGTCTGGGACAGGGGGAAGAGACCCAGTACTTC. Protein product: CASSLGQGEETQYF.

The chain combines TRBV3-1 (or the pseudogene TRBV3-2) with TRBJ2-7, with 7 bases matching TRBD1. The J segment lost 0 bases and the V segment lost 5 bases, leaving 13 bases of the junction unmatched. The CDR3 has 17 amino acids. Germline CDR1 and CDR2: LGHDT and YNNKEL (reference sequence). In DNA form, the CDR3 reads TGTGCCAGCAGCGAGGACCTGGGACAGATTAGCTCCTACGAGCAGTACTTC. This codes for CASSEDLGQISSYEQYF.

The chain links TRBV2 to TRBJ1-2; 10 positions agree with TRBD1. Germline trimming cut 8 bases from V and 1 base from J; bases unmatched to any gene: 4. This CDR3 has 14 residues. Germline CDR1 reads SNHLY; CDR2 reads FYNNEI. CDR3 in amino acids: CASLRDRGNYGYTF. The CDR3 nucleotides read TGTGCCAGCCTCCGGGACAGGGGTAACTATGGCTACACCTTC.

J is TRBJ1-1 and V is TRBV15, with TRBD1 identical over 7 bases. Looked up from germline, CDR1 is LNHNV and CDR2 is YYDKDF (reference sequence). The V and J ends lost 5 bases and 7 bases, in that order; junction bases with no gene match: 7. The length of the CDR3 is 13 residues. In nucleotides, the CDR3 is TGTGCCACCAGCCCGGACAGGCTAAATGAAGCTTTCTTT. Translated: CATSPDRLNEAFF.

For the CDR3, the DNA is TGTGCCTGGACCAAAACAGGGGGTGGAAACTCACCCCTCCACTTT. This encodes CAWTKTGGGNSPLHF. The chain joins TRBV30 to TRBJ1-6; TRBD1 aligns across 8 bases. Looked up from germline, CDR1 is GTSNPN and CDR2 is SVGIG (reference sequence). The CDR3 is 15 amino acids. J lost 10 bases, V lost 4 bases, and 12 bases had no gene match.

The chain employs TRBV2 and TRBJ2-3; 8 bases map to TRBD2. V shed 10 bases and J 0 bases; nucleotides not matched to a gene: 6. CDR1 and CDR2 from the germline V gene are SNHLY and FYNNEI. The CDR3 length is 14 residues. The CDR3 is CATQLAASTDTQYF. Written as DNA, the CDR3 is TGTGCCACACAACTAGCGGCCAGCACAGATACGCAGTATTTT.

The J gene is TRBJ1-2, the V gene TRBV4-1, with TRBD1 matching over 8 bases. Unmatched junction bases numbered 15, after V lost 4 bases and J lost 5 bases. Germline V gene data show CDR1 as MGHRA and CDR2 as YSYEKL. The CDR3 length is 17 residues. The CDR3 sequence: CASSPGARGHPLYGYTF. The DNA of the CDR3 is TGCGCCAGCAGCCCCGGCGCCAGGGGGCACCCTCTTTATGGCTACACCTTC.

This clone has just one count. This sequence joins TRBV5-1 and TRBJ2-5; 8 bases match TRBD1. Per germline, CDR1 SGHRS and CDR2 YFSETQ. J gave up 2 bases and V 1 base, and 7 bases lay outside the gene matches. CDR3 length: 16 residues. The CDR3 reads CASSLSGTGIQETQYF. The CDR3 DNA sequence: TGCGCCAGCAGCTTGAGTGGGACAGGTATACAAGAGACCCAGTACTTC. Filled out from reference TRBV5-1 and TRBJ2-5, the complete variable domain reads KAGVTQTPRYLIKTRGQQVTLSCSPISGHRSVSWYQQTPGQGLQFLFEYFSETQRNKGNFPGRFSGRQFSNSRSEMNVSTLELGDSALYLCASSLSGTGIQETQYFGPGTRLLVL.